This is a list of T cell receptor beta chains from one sample in a study of blood T cell repertoires in COVID-19. TCRdb's table, derived via immunoSEQ multiplex PCR, lists solely in-frame clones and lacks some. The profile shows more than 200,000 clones, 80% to 90% of them singletons. Sequencing used peripheral blood. Receptor source: a man aged 55 to 69 with acute or convalescent COVID-19. The CDR3 runs from the conserved cysteine through the conserved F or W. The D gene is left open where the match is weak. Only some rows state a clone size, as once, few, many or a class for expanded clones.

j_gene: TRBJ1-5
abundance: NA
d_gene: NA
v_gene: TRBV4-1
CDR3aa: CASSQDPTGSDSNQPQHF
CDR3nt: TGCGCCAGCAGCCAAGATCCGACGGGATCTGATAGCAATCAGCCCCAGCATTTT

j_gene: TRBJ2-2
abundance: few
d_gene: NA
v_gene: TRBV6-5
CDR3aa: CASSYSTGRGTGELFF
CDR3nt: TGTGCCAGCAGTTACTCGACAGGAAGGGGCACCGGGGAGCTGTTTTTT

j_gene: TRBJ1-1
abundance: once
d_gene: NA
v_gene: TRBV19
CDR3aa: CASSIGGRPEAFF
CDR3nt: TGTGCCAGTAGTATCGGAGGCAGACCTGAAGCTTTCTTT

j_gene: TRBJ2-3
abundance: NA
d_gene: TRBD2
v_gene: TRBV7-9
CDR3aa: CASSPGEGGGAQDTQYF
CDR3nt: TGTGCCAGCAGCCCCGGGGAGGGCGGAGGAGCACAAGATACGCAGTATTTT

j_gene: TRBJ2-1
abundance: few
d_gene: TRBD1
v_gene: TRBV5-1
CDR3aa: CASSVDRGSVNEQFF
CDR3nt: TGCGCCAGCAGCGTCGACAGGGGGTCAGTCAATGAGCAGTTCTTC

j_gene: TRBJ1-1
abundance: NA
d_gene: NA
v_gene: TRBV28
CDR3aa: CASSFGQRNTEAFF
CDR3nt: TGTGCCAGCAGTTTCGGACAGAGAAACACTGAAGCTTTCTTT

j_gene: TRBJ1-5
abundance: NA
d_gene: NA
v_gene: TRBV27
CDR3aa: CASNPTLDNQPQHF
CDR3nt: TGTGCCAGCAATCCGACACTGGACAATCAGCCCCAGCATTTT

j_gene: TRBJ2-2
abundance: medium-sized
d_gene: TRBD2
v_gene: TRBV11-3
CDR3aa: CASSSTPTSGSTGELFF
CDR3nt: TGTGCCAGCAGCTCCACCCCGACTAGCGGGAGCACCGGGGAGCTGTTTTTT

j_gene: TRBJ2-2
abundance: NA
d_gene: TRBD2
v_gene: TRBV5-1
CDR3aa: CASSLPRGGGGNTGELFF
CDR3nt: TGCGCCAGCAGCCTCCCCCGGGGCGGGGGGGGAAACACCGGGGAGCTGTTTTTT

j_gene: TRBJ2-3
abundance: NA
d_gene: NA
v_gene: TRBV7-2
CDR3aa: CASSLTSPPDTQYF
CDR3nt: TGTGCCAGCAGCTTAACTAGCCCCCCAGATACGCAGTATTTT

j_gene: TRBJ2-1
abundance: once
d_gene: TRBD2
v_gene: TRBV28
CDR3aa: CASTLTSGGSYNEQFF
CDR3nt: TGTGCCAGCACCCTCACTAGCGGAGGCTCCTACAATGAGCAGTTCTTC

j_gene: TRBJ1-6
abundance: NA
d_gene: NA
v_gene: TRBV9
CDR3aa: CASSERGNSGFYNSPLHF
CDR3nt: TGTGCCAGCAGCGAGAGGGGGAATTCGGGATTTTATAATTCACCCCTCCACTTT

j_gene: TRBJ2-7
abundance: NA
d_gene: TRBD2
v_gene: TRBV2
CDR3aa: CASSEKGGGVYEQYF
CDR3nt: TGTGCCAGCAGTGAAAAGGGCGGGGGAGTATACGAGCAGTACTTC

j_gene: TRBJ2-5
abundance: NA
d_gene: TRBD2
v_gene: TRBV27
CDR3aa: CASSSSGLAEETQYF
CDR3nt: TGTGCCAGCAGTTCCTCGGGACTAGCGGAAGAGACCCAGTACTTC

j_gene: TRBJ2-7
abundance: NA
d_gene: NA
v_gene: TRBV7-6
CDR3aa: CASSLVGKAGVFYEQYF
CDR3nt: TGTGCCAGCAGCTTAGTGGGTAAGGCAGGGGTTTTTTACGAGCAGTACTTC

j_gene: TRBJ2-7
abundance: NA
d_gene: NA
v_gene: TRBV5-1
CDR3aa: CASSSGRRNTYSYEQYF
CDR3nt: TGCGCCAGCAGTTCAGGACGGAGGAATACTTACTCCTACGAGCAGTACTTC

j_gene: TRBJ1-2
abundance: NA
d_gene: TRBD1
v_gene: TRBV7-3
CDR3aa: CASSMGTGSGYTF
CDR3nt: TGTGCCAGCAGCATGGGGACAGGGAGTGGCTACACCTTC

j_gene: TRBJ2-7
abundance: NA
d_gene: NA
v_gene: TRBV2
CDR3aa: CASSVQRGYEQYF
CDR3nt: TGTGCCAGCAGTGTGCAGCGTGGGTACGAGCAGTACTTC

j_gene: TRBJ1-1
abundance: NA
d_gene: NA
v_gene: TRBV6-5
CDR3aa: CASSYSSSGGTEAFF
CDR3nt: TGTGCCAGCAGTTACTCGAGCTCCGGGGGTACTGAAGCTTTCTTT

j_gene: TRBJ1-3
abundance: NA
d_gene: NA
v_gene: TRBV28
CDR3aa: CVTKRSGNTIYF
CDR3nt: TGTGTAACCAAGCGCTCTGGAAACACCATATATTTT

j_gene: TRBJ1-2
abundance: NA
d_gene: NA
v_gene: TRBV21-1
CDR3aa: CASRNTGKPGYTF
CDR3nt: TGTGCCAGCAGGAACACGGGGAAGCCTGGCTACACCTTC

j_gene: TRBJ1-5
abundance: NA
d_gene: NA
v_gene: TRBV5-4
CDR3aa: CASSAGGGLNSNQPQHF
CDR3nt: TGTGCCAGCAGCGCTGGCGGGGGCCTGAATAGCAATCAGCCCCAGCATTTT

j_gene: TRBJ2-5
abundance: once
d_gene: TRBD1
v_gene: TRBV11-2
CDR3aa: CASRSSGTGGLETQYF
CDR3nt: TGTGCCAGCAGATCTTCCGGGACAGGGGGCCTGGAGACCCAGTACTTC

j_gene: TRBJ2-3
abundance: NA
d_gene: NA
v_gene: TRBV18
CDR3aa: CASSPLVGVPDTQYF
CDR3nt: TGTGCCAGCTCACCCCTAGTGGGTGTGCCAGATACGCAGTATTTT

j_gene: TRBJ2-7
abundance: NA
d_gene: NA
v_gene: TRBV29-1
CDR3aa: CSVEAGAAYEQYF
CDR3nt: TGCAGCGTTGAAGCGGGAGCCGCCTACGAGCAGTACTTC

j_gene: TRBJ1-2
abundance: NA
d_gene: NA
v_gene: TRBV6-5
CDR3aa: CASRAGYGYTF
CDR3nt: TGTGCCAGCAGGGCAGGGTATGGCTACACCTTC

j_gene: TRBJ1-4
abundance: NA
d_gene: NA
v_gene: TRBV7-8
CDR3aa: CASSPLNWGQATNEKLFF
CDR3nt: TGTGCCAGCAGCCCCCTCAATTGGGGGCAGGCGACTAATGAAAAACTGTTTTTT

j_gene: TRBJ2-7
abundance: NA
d_gene: NA
v_gene: TRBV25-1
CDR3aa: CASRAGVSYEQYF
CDR3nt: TGTGCCAGCAGAGCGGGTGTCTCCTACGAGCAGTACTTC

j_gene: TRBJ1-6
abundance: NA
d_gene: NA
v_gene: TRBV7-6
CDR3aa: CASSDSRGVSYNSPLHF
CDR3nt: TGTGCCAGCAGCGACTCCAGGGGCGTCTCCTATAATTCACCCCTCCACTTT

j_gene: TRBJ2-3
abundance: NA
d_gene: TRBD2
v_gene: TRBV4-2
CDR3aa: CASSQDPWTSGSRDTQYF
CDR3nt: TGTGCCAGCAGCCAAGATCCCTGGACTAGCGGGAGCAGAGATACGCAGTATTTT

j_gene: TRBJ2-5
abundance: NA
d_gene: TRBD2
v_gene: TRBV7-2
CDR3aa: CASSTSTSGGQETQYF
CDR3nt: TGTGCCAGCAGCACTTCGACTAGCGGGGGCCAAGAGACCCAGTACTTC

j_gene: TRBJ2-1
abundance: NA
d_gene: TRBD1
v_gene: TRBV7-6
CDR3aa: CASSLEGASNEQFF
CDR3nt: TGTGCCAGCAGCTTAGAGGGGGCGAGCAATGAGCAGTTCTTC

j_gene: TRBJ2-5
abundance: NA
d_gene: NA
v_gene: TRBV7-3
CDR3aa: CASSLTGQGRETQYF
CDR3nt: TGTGCCAGCAGCTTAACGGGCCAGGGAAGAGAGACCCAGTACTTC

j_gene: TRBJ2-3
abundance: NA
d_gene: TRBD2
v_gene: TRBV19
CDR3aa: CASSGLAGFNTQYF
CDR3nt: TGTGCCAGTAGTGGGCTAGCGGGATTTAATACGCAGTATTTT

j_gene: TRBJ2-7
abundance: NA
d_gene: TRBD1
v_gene: TRBV19
CDR3aa: CASTPGQTYEQYF
CDR3nt: TGTGCCAGTACGCCGGGACAGACATACGAGCAGTACTTC

j_gene: TRBJ2-2
abundance: once
d_gene: TRBD2
v_gene: TRBV10-3
CDR3aa: CATTPGRVGATGELFF
CDR3nt: TGTGCCACCACCCCCGGGAGGGTCGGTGCCACCGGGGAGCTGTTTTTT

j_gene: TRBJ1-2
abundance: NA
d_gene: NA
v_gene: TRBV6-6
CDR3aa: CASSYTNSNYGYTF
CDR3nt: TGTGCCAGCAGTTACACAAACAGCAACTATGGCTACACCTTC

j_gene: TRBJ1-1
abundance: NA
d_gene: TRBD1
v_gene: TRBV7-2
CDR3aa: CASSPRTGNTEAFF
CDR3nt: TGTGCCAGCAGCCCACGGACAGGGAACACTGAAGCTTTCTTT

j_gene: TRBJ2-3
abundance: NA
d_gene: NA
v_gene: TRBV18
CDR3aa: CASSPQDTQYF
CDR3nt: TGTGCCAGCTCACCTCAAGATACGCAGTATTTT

j_gene: TRBJ2-3
abundance: NA
d_gene: NA
v_gene: TRBV27
CDR3aa: CASSPDWGGRPDTQYF
CDR3nt: TGTGCCAGCAGTCCCGATTGGGGAGGCCGCCCAGATACGCAGTATTTT

j_gene: TRBJ2-1
abundance: NA
d_gene: NA
v_gene: TRBV5-1
CDR3aa: CASSLDREQFF
CDR3nt: TGCGCCAGCAGCCTTGACAGGGAGCAGTTCTTC

j_gene: TRBJ2-1
abundance: few
d_gene: TRBD2
v_gene: TRBV11-3
CDR3aa: CASSLVRSSGTYNEQFF
CDR3nt: TGTGCCAGCAGCTTAGTTAGGTCTAGCGGCACTTACAATGAGCAGTTCTTC

j_gene: TRBJ2-2
abundance: NA
d_gene: TRBD1
v_gene: TRBV29-1
CDR3aa: CSPVDRANTGELFF
CDR3nt: TGCAGCCCCGTGGACAGGGCGAACACCGGGGAGCTGTTTTTT

j_gene: TRBJ2-3
abundance: once
d_gene: NA
v_gene: TRBV4-1
CDR3aa: CASSRAWGQGRGTDTQYF
CDR3nt: TGCGCCAGCAGCCGAGCCTGGGGGCAGGGGCGCGGCACAGATACGCAGTATTTT

j_gene: TRBJ1-1
abundance: NA
d_gene: TRBD1
v_gene: TRBV5-4
CDR3aa: CASRELKGQGGTEAFF
CDR3nt: TGTGCCAGCAGGGAGCTTAAGGGACAGGGGGGCACTGAAGCTTTCTTT

j_gene: TRBJ2-7
abundance: few
d_gene: TRBD2
v_gene: TRBV9
CDR3aa: CASSVGTGTRPLEQYF
CDR3nt: TGTGCCAGCAGCGTAGGAACCGGGACTAGACCCTTGGAGCAGTACTTC

j_gene: TRBJ1-3
abundance: NA
d_gene: TRBD1
v_gene: TRBV19
CDR3aa: CASSMTGDSEGPPGNTIYF
CDR3nt: TGTGCCAGTAGTATGACCGGGGACAGCGAAGGCCCTCCTGGAAACACCATATATTTT

j_gene: TRBJ2-2
abundance: NA
d_gene: TRBD2
v_gene: TRBV9
CDR3aa: CASSVAGLAGVGGTGELFF
CDR3nt: TGTGCCAGCAGCGTAGCTGGACTAGCGGGAGTAGGTGGCACCGGGGAGCTGTTTTTT

j_gene: TRBJ2-7
abundance: NA
d_gene: TRBD1
v_gene: TRBV11-2
CDR3aa: CASSPGQGKSEQYF
CDR3nt: TGTGCCAGCAGTCCCGGACAGGGCAAAAGCGAGCAGTACTTC

j_gene: TRBJ1-6
abundance: NA
d_gene: NA
v_gene: TRBV6-5
CDR3aa: CASSYSIWRGRSPLHF
CDR3nt: TGTGCCAGCAGTTACTCGATATGGCGTGGGAGATCACCCCTCCACTTT

j_gene: TRBJ1-1
abundance: NA
d_gene: TRBD1
v_gene: TRBV9
CDR3aa: CASSVGQRNTEAFF
CDR3nt: TGTGCCAGCAGCGTGGGACAGAGGAACACTGAAGCTTTCTTT

j_gene: TRBJ2-7
abundance: NA
d_gene: TRBD1
v_gene: TRBV5-1
CDR3aa: CASSSYRGSYEQYF
CDR3nt: TGCGCCAGCAGCTCCTACAGGGGCTCCTACGAGCAGTACTTC

j_gene: TRBJ1-5
abundance: once
d_gene: NA
v_gene: TRBV27
CDR3aa: CASSFGGGGQPQHF
CDR3nt: TGTGCCAGCTCCTTCGGGGGGGGTGGGCAGCCCCAGCATTTT

j_gene: TRBJ1-1
abundance: NA
d_gene: NA
v_gene: TRBV2
CDR3aa: CATTLEGGTEAFF
CDR3nt: TGTGCCACCACCCTGGAGGGTGGCACTGAAGCTTTCTTT